These 30 T cell receptor beta chains came from one sample sequenced in a study of blood T cells in healthy people across ages. Next came a second PCR, run for about 6 to 12 cycles, which used a sample-barcoded 5' primer along with a J-beta primer mix. TCRdb independently ran MiXCR on the 5' RACE reads; one entry per CDR3 protein. The table has hundreds of thousands of distinct CDR3 sequences, approximately 67% seen once. The sequenced material came from blood. The receptors were sampled from a man aged 25-40 years in good health.

This chain uses TRBV20-1 with TRBJ1-5, with a tentative D call TRBD1 (5 bases). This CDR3 comprises 13 residues. The V gene lost 4 bases and the J gene lost 2 bases, with 9 bases spanning the gap. Germline V gene data show CDR1 as DFQATT and CDR2 as SNEGSKA (reference sequence). CDR3 protein: CSATGSRNQPQHF. CDR3 nucleotide sequence: TGCAGTGCTACAGGGTCCCGCAATCAGCCCCAGCATTTT.

The V and J genes are TRBV5-1 and TRBJ1-2, with 9 bases matching TRBD1. Germline values: CDR1 SGHRS, CDR2 YFSETQ. The CDR3 totals 14 residues. Trimming cost V 6 bases and J 4 bases; bases outside gene matches: 7. CDR3 DNA sequence: TGCGCCAGCAACCCGACAGGGGGGATCTATGGCTACACCTTC. Translating it yields CASNPTGGIYGYTF.

V and J are TRBV21-1 and TRBJ2-3; the DNA was not used to check the table's D call, TRBD1. TRBV21-1 is classified as a pseudogene. This CDR3 is built from 14 residues. DNA of the CDR3: TGTGCCAGGGAGACAGGGGGCATCACAGATACGCAGTATTTT. This codes for CARETGGITDTQYF.

The chain couples TRBV12-3 or TRBV12-4 to TRBJ2-1, with D unresolved. This CDR3 contains 14 residues. The V end was cut by 10 bases, the J end by 4 bases, with 17 bases between. CDR3: CATIQGAGYNEQFF. CDR3 sequence (DNA): TGTGCCACCATACAAGGAGCTGGTTACAATGAGCAGTTCTTC.

This clonotype was picked up a small number of times. The genes are TRBV10-3 and TRBJ2-2; weak D call: TRBD2 (5 bases). Trimming pared 6 bases from V and 2 bases from J, leaving 16 bases between. The CDR3 runs 16 residues. Germline values: CDR1 ENHRY, CDR2 SYGVKD. This CDR3 reads CAISSDEGLNTGELFF. The CDR3 DNA is TGTGCCATCAGCTCGGATGAGGGTCTAAACACCGGGGAGCTGTTTTTT.

The chain combines TRBV15 with TRBJ2-1; tentatively, D is TRBD2 (5 bases). Per the germline V gene, CDR1 is LNHNV and CDR2 is YYDKDF (reference sequence). Deletions cut 10 bases from V and 5 bases from J, with 9 bases between. The CDR3 is 11 amino acids. CDR3 DNA: TGTGCCAGTGGGAGAAACAATGAGCAGTTCTTC. Amino acid sequence: CASGRNNEQFF.

V usage is TRBV7-3 and J usage is TRBJ1-2, with 12 nucleotides matching TRBD1. Germline V gene data show CDR1 as SGHTA and CDR2 as FQGTGA. With 4 bases clipped from V and 6 bases from J, the junction kept 9 bases outside the gene matches. This CDR3 contains 16 residues. CDR3 nucleotide sequence: TGTGCCAGCAGCTCTCCTCGGGACAGGGGGCGGGATGGCTACACCTTC. Translating gives CASSSPRDRGRDGYTF. Full variable domain (missing parts from reference TRBV7-3 and TRBJ1-2): GAGVSQTPSNKVTEKGKYVELRCDPISGHTALYWYRQSLGQGPEFLIYFQGTGAADDSGLPNDRFFAVRPEGSVSTLKIQRTERGDSAVYLCASSSPRDRGRDGYTFGSGTRLTVV.

Note on this clonotype: At one boundary the junction diverges from the germline segment, which might be a read error. This rearrangement joins TRBV3-1 to TRBJ2-1; D is unresolved. The CDR3 consists of 14 residues. Germline V lookup: CDR1 LGHDT, CDR2 YNNKEL (reference sequence). The CDR3 nucleotides are TGTGCCAGCAACCAAGAGCGAGAGCTTAATGAGCAGTTCTTC. Encoded protein: CASNQERELNEQFF.

The rearrangement links TRBV18 to TRBJ1-6; D gene ambiguous. The V and J ends lost 8 bases and 10 bases respectively, with 12 bases between them. CDR1 and CDR2 (germline): KGHSH, LQKENI. CDR3 length: 12 amino acids. CDR3 nucleotide sequence: TGTGCCAGCCGAACGGCGGACTCACCCCTCCACTTT. Translation gives CASRTADSPLHF.

V usage is TRBV6-2 or TRBV6-3 and J usage is TRBJ2-7, with D possibly TRBD2 on 6 matching bases. This CDR3 is built from 16 residues. Trimming cost V 0 bases and J 7 bases, with 19 bases left between them. Germline CDR1 and CDR2: MNHEY and SVGEGT. CDR3 in DNA: TGTGCCAGCAGTTACTCTCCGGAAGGGGCTCGGGAGGAGCAGTACTTC. It encodes CASSYSPEGAREEQYF.

This clonotype was detected many times. J is TRBJ2-1 and V is TRBV6-5; D is perhaps TRBD2 (7 bases). Germline CDR1 is MNHEY and CDR2 is SVGAGI. CDR3 length: 16 residues. V was cut by 0 bases and J by 4 bases, with 13 bases left in between. In DNA form, the CDR3 reads TGTGCCAGCAGTTACTCCCCTGCGGGGGCGTACAATGAGCAGTTCTTC. This translates into CASSYSPAGAYNEQFF.

The chain joins TRBV11-1 to TRBJ2-5, with D perhaps matching TRBD1 (5 bases). The CDR3 covers 15 residues. Germline-derived CDR1 and CDR2 are SGHAT and FQDESV (reference sequence). V was pared by 0 bases and J by 3 bases, with 11 bases between. CDR3 DNA: TGTGCCAGCAGCTTAGCGCCAGGGCGAGAAGAGACCCAGTACTTC. This gives the protein CASSLAPGREETQYF.

This sequence joins TRBV29-1 and TRBJ2-5; no clear D gene. CDR1 and CDR2 from the germline V gene are SQVTM and ANQGSEA. The CDR3 runs to 13 residues. V lost 4 bases and J 4 bases, leaving 13 bases between the germline ends. The chain's CDR3 is CSVGVGHGETQYF. For the CDR3, the DNA is TGCAGCGTTGGGGTCGGTCATGGAGAGACCCAGTACTTC.

The chain carries TRBV6-6 and TRBJ2-3; D is uncertain. The CDR3 extends over 14 amino acids. Germline CDR1 and CDR2: MNHNY and SVGAGI (reference sequence). V was trimmed by 8 bases and J by 0 bases, leaving 12 bases between them. The CDR3 loop is CASGNLRSTDTQYF. For the CDR3, the DNA is TGTGCCAGCGGGAACCTGAGAAGCACAGATACGCAGTATTTT.

J is TRBJ2-1 and V is TRBV7-9; D is undetermined. Germline V gene lookup returns CDR1 SEHNR and CDR2 FQNEAQ (reference sequence). CDR3 length equals 9 residues. The V end lost 7 bases, the J end lost 12 bases, and 7 bases lay between the germline ends. The DNA of the CDR3 is TGTGCCAGCACCCTTGGGCAGTTCTTC. Its protein is CASTLGQFF.

The sample holds a few counts of this clonotype. The chain couples TRBV11-2 to TRBJ2-1, with D possibly matching TRBD2 (6 bases). The CDR3 has 18 amino acids. Trimming left V 1 base short and J 5 bases short, with 21 bases between. Germline CDR1 is SGHAT and CDR2 is FQNNGV. The CDR3 sequence: CASSLVIGTWSANNEQFF. CDR3 nucleotide sequence: TGTGCCAGCAGCTTAGTAATAGGGACTTGGAGCGCCAACAATGAGCAGTTCTTC. Complete variable domain (other parts from reference TRBV11-2 and TRBJ2-1): EAGVAQSPRYKIIEKRQSVAFWCNPISGHATLYWYQQILGQGPKLLIQFQNNGVVDDSQLPKDRFSAERLKGVDSTLKIQPAKLEDSAVYLCASSLVIGTWSANNEQFFGPGTRLTVL.

J is TRBJ2-5 and V is TRBV29-1; D may be TRBD1 (6 bases). Germline loops: CDR1 SQVTM, CDR2 ANQGSEA. V gave up 6 bases and J gave up 2 bases, with 13 bases separating them. This CDR3 is built from 13 residues. The CDR3 DNA is TGCAGCGTGAGGGGGACCGATCAAGAGACCCAGTACTTC. Amino acid sequence: CSVRGTDQETQYF.

This clonotype turned up a few times. A much larger clone is a single base away; this may be a read error. The rearrangement links TRBV6-5 to TRBJ1-2, with D unclear. The V gene's germline CDR1 is MNHEY and CDR2 SVGAGI. Trimming cost V 4 bases and J 4 bases, with 10 bases left between them. This CDR3 comprises 13 residues. CDR3 residues: CASSCSNAYGYTF. DNA for the CDR3: TGTGCCAGCAGTTGCTCGAATGCCTATGGCTACACCTTC.

This clonotype has just one count. The rearrangement uses TRBV25-1 and TRBJ1-5; tentatively, D is TRBD1 (5 bases). V was pared by 2 bases and J by 9 bases, with 17 bases between. This CDR3 is 15 amino acids long. From germline, CDR1 is MGHDK and CDR2 SYGVNS. Written as DNA, the CDR3 is TGTGCCAGCAGTGAAGGAAGTCAGGGTTTCAGGCCCCAGCATTTT. Encoded protein: CASSEGSQGFRPQHF.

The rearrangement links TRBV29-1 to TRBJ2-1; tentatively, D is TRBD1 or TRBD2 (5 bases each). The V and J ends lost 7 bases and 0 bases respectively, with 13 bases between them. The CDR3 consists of 14 residues. The germline gives CDR1 SQVTM, CDR2 ANQGSEA. The CDR3 DNA sequence: TGCAGCGCTGGGGCGGGTAGCTCCTACAATGAGCAGTTCTTC. Its translation: CSAGAGSSYNEQFF.

The V call is TRBV4-3, the J call TRBJ2-7, with D perhaps matching TRBD2 (6 bases). Deletions cut 1 base from V and 3 bases from J, with 13 bases between. Germline CDR1 and CDR2: LGHNA and YSLEER. CDR3 length: 15 amino acids. CDR3 nucleotides: TGCGCCAGCAGCCAAGGGAGGGCCACTAGCTACGAGCAGTACTTC. It is translated as CASSQGRATSYEQYF.

This clonotype showed up many times. The rearrangement links TRBV7-2 to TRBJ2-1, with TRBD2 matching 10 bases. The CDR3 spans 19 residues. Trimming cost V 1 base and J 1 base; bases outside gene matches: 10. Germline CDR1 is SGHTA and CDR2 is FQGNSA. The CDR3 reads CASSLGRKVAGGSYNEQFF. CDR3 nucleotides: TGTGCCAGCAGCTTAGGGCGAAAGGTAGCGGGGGGATCCTACAATGAGCAGTTCTTC.

The rearrangement joins TRBV7-9 to TRBJ2-4; D is undetermined. TRBJ2-7 explains the end of the DNA better; the J call may be wrong. The CDR3 is 13 residues long. The germline gives CDR1 SEHNR, CDR2 FQNEAQ (reference sequence). CDR3: CASSAIILGEQYF. The DNA for the CDR3 is TGTGCCAGCAGCGCGATAATTCTCGGCGAGCAGTACTTC.

The chain is built from TRBV20-1 and TRBJ2-4; D ambiguous. Near its end, the DNA agrees better with TRBJ2-7, so the J call may be wrong. This CDR3 comprises 14 residues. Germline V gives CDR1 DFQATT, CDR2 SNEGSKA (reference sequence). DNA for the CDR3: TGCAGTGCTAGAGTCCGGTGGGGATCCTACGAGCAGTACTTC. It translates to CSARVRWGSYEQYF.

This rearrangement joins TRBV6-6 to TRBJ1-1; D is unclear. V lost 8 bases and J lost 0, with 16 bases in between. The CDR3 consists of 15 residues. Germline CDR1 and CDR2: MNHNY and SVGAGI (reference sequence). In DNA form, the CDR3 reads TGTGCCAGCCTAGGGTGGGAATTATTGAACACTGAAGCTTTCTTT. Amino acids: CASLGWELLNTEAFF.

The chain employs TRBV28 and TRBJ2-7; possibly TRBD1 or TRBD2 for D (5 bases each). CDR1 is MDHEN, CDR2 SYDVKM, per germline. V was cut by 6 bases and J by 6 bases, with 18 bases left in between. This CDR3 spans 14 amino acids. The CDR3 bases are TGTGCCAGCAGAAACGACGGACGGGGCCTCGAGCAGTACTTC. Its translation: CASRNDGRGLEQYF.

Comment on this clonotype: Just one base apart from a much larger clone, this may be a read error. This chain uses TRBV7-2 with TRBJ2-3; D remains ambiguous. Germline-derived CDR1 and CDR2 are SGHTA and FQGNSA. Trimming cost V 6 bases and J 1 base, with 11 bases left between them. The CDR3 runs 14 residues. The CDR3 sequence is CASSRRKGTDTQYF. The CDR3 DNA sequence: TGTGCCAGCAGTCGACGCAAGGGCACAGATACGCAGTATTTT.

V gene TRBV5-1 combines with J gene TRBJ2-1; 11 bases agree with TRBD2. The CDR3 covers 16 residues. Per the germline V gene, CDR1 is SGHRS and CDR2 is YFSETQ. V lost 4 bases to trimming and J lost 2 bases; unmatched junction nucleotides: 5. The CDR3 DNA sequence: TGCGCCAGCAGCCAAATTAGCGGGGGGGCCTACAATGAGCAGTTCTTC. This translates into CASSQISGGAYNEQFF.

To note about this clonotype: The junction departs from the called germline gene at one end, perhaps through a read error. The CDR3 region has the DNA TGTGCCAGCAGCCTGGACAGGGGAAAGAGGGCTAACTGTGGCTACACCTTC. This sequence encodes CASSLDRGKRANCGYTF. The chain uses TRBV4-2 and TRBJ1-2; 9 bases are a match to TRBD1. This CDR3 is built from 17 residues. Germline CDR1 is LGHNA and CDR2 is YNFKEQ.

The rearrangement links TRBV6-9 to TRBJ1-5; D gene unclear. Trimming took 11 bases from V and 3 from J, leaving 17 bases between them. CDR3 size: 14 residues. Germline values: CDR1 MNHGY, CDR2 SVAAGI. Written as DNA, the CDR3 is TGTGCCCGATCCAACTGGGCAGCCAATCAGCCCCAGCATTTT. It yields the protein CARSNWAANQPQHF.